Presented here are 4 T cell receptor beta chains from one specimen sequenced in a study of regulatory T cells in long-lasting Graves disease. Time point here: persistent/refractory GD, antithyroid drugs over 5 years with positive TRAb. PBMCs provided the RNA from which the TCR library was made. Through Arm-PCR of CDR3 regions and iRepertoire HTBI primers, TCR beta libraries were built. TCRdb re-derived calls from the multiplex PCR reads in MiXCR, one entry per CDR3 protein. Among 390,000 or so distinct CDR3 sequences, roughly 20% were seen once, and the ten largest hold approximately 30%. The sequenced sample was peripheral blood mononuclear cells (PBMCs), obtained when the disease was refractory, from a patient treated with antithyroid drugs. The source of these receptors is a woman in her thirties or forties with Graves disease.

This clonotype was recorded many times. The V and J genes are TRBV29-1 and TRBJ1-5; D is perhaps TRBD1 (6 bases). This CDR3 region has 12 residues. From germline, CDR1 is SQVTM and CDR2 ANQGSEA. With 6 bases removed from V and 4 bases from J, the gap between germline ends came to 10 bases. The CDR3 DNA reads TGCAGCGTCGTCCAGGGGAATCAGCCCCAGCATTTT. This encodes CSVVQGNQPQHF.

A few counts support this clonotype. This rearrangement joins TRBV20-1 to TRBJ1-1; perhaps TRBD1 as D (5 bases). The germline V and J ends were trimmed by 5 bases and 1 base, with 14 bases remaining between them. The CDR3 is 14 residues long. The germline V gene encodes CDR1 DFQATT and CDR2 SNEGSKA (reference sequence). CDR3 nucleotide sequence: TGCAGTGCTGGGCAGGGTGGTGGGAACACTGAAGCTTTCTTT. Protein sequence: CSAGQGGGNTEAFF.

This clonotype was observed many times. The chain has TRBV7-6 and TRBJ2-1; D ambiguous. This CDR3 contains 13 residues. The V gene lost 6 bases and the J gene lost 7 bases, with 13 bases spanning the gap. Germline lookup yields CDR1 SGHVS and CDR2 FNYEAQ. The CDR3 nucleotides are TGTGCCAGCAGTCCCCCACTCCGGAATGAGCAGTTCTTC. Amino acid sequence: CASSPPLRNEQFF.

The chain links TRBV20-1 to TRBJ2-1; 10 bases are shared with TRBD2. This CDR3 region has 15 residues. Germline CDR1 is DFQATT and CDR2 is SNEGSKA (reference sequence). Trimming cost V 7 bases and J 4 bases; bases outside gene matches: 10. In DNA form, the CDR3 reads TGCAGTGTTAGGAGCGGGAGGGCCTCTTACAATGAGCAGTTCTTC. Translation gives CSVRSGRASYNEQFF.